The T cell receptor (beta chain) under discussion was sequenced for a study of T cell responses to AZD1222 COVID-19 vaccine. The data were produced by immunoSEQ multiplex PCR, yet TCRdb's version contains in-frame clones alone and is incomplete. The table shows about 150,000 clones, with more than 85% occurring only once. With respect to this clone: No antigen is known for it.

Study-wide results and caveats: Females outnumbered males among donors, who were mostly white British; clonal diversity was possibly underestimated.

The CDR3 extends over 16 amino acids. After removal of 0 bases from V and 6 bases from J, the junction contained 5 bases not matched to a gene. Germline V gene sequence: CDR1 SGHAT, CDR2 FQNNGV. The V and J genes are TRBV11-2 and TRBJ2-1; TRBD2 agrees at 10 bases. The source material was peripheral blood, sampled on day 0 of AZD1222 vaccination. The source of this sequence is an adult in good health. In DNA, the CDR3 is TGTGCCAGCAGCTTAGACCCCAGCGGGGGGGCCAATGAGCAGTTCTTC. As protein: CASSLDPSGGANEQFF.